The next 32 T cell receptor beta chains were all read from a single sample in a study of shared clonotypes between healthy human individuals. Some clones are missing from TCRdb's copy, which holds only in-frame ones; the method was immunoSEQ multiplex PCR. The repertoire holds over a million clones, with around 78% as singletons. The sequenced material came from memory CD4+ T cells from PBMCs. The subset: CD45RA-negative fraction. The receptors originated from a man younger than 35 in good health. Some clones in this sample may be carry-over from other donors' samples.

As to this clone: Other DNA sequences in the sample encode the same CDR3. The CDR3 nucleotides read TGTGCCAGCAGGGGACTCTACAATGAGCAGTTCTTC. This codes for CASRGLYNEQFF. The rearrangement joins TRBV6-1 to TRBJ2-1; possible D gene TRBD2, 6 bases. Germline V gene data show CDR1 as MNHNS and CDR2 as SASEGT. With 6 bases removed from V and 3 bases from J, the gap between germline ends came to 6 bases. The CDR3 extends over 12 amino acids.

J is TRBJ2-1 and V is TRBV5-1; tentative D call: TRBD2 (5 bases). Germline V gene data show CDR1 as SGHRS and CDR2 as YFSETQ. V lost 3 bases to trimming and J lost 0 bases, with 10 bases between them. The CDR3 runs 15 residues. DNA of the CDR3: TGCGCCAGCAGCTCGGACTTGAGCTCCTACAATGAGCAGTTCTTC. It translates to CASSSDLSSYNEQFF.

This clone occurred a few times. V and J are TRBV5-1 and TRBJ1-2, with 7 positions matching TRBD1. With 4 bases clipped from V and 4 bases from J, the junction kept 10 bases outside the gene matches. Germline lookup yields CDR1 SGHRS and CDR2 YFSETQ. The CDR3 extends over 15 amino acids. CDR3 nucleotide sequence: TGCGCCAGCAGCAGTCTACAGGGGAACGGCTATGGCTACACCTTC. This gives the protein CASSSLQGNGYGYTF.

This rearrangement joins TRBV2 to TRBJ2-3; D is possibly TRBD1 or TRBD2 (6 bases each). Between the trimmed V and J ends, which lost 6 bases and 2 bases, there was a span of 21 bases. The CDR3 sequence is 17 residues long. From germline, CDR1 is SNHLY and CDR2 FYNNEI. DNA of the CDR3: TGTGCCAGCAGCTTTTCTGGGGGGCGCGGATTCACAGATACGCAGTATTTT. Protein sequence: CASSFSGGRGFTDTQYF.

The chain joins TRBV25-1 to TRBJ1-2; tentative D call: TRBD1 (5 bases). Germline assignment: CDR1 MGHDK and CDR2 SYGVNS. The CDR3 has 12 residues. V was cut by 3 bases and J by 8 bases, with 10 bases left in between. CDR3 amino acids: CASSDRASGYTF. CDR3 DNA sequence: TGTGCCAGCAGTGACAGGGCCTCCGGCTACACCTTC.

The chain is built from TRBV4-3 and TRBJ2-5; TRBD2 matches 8 bases. Germline CDR1 and CDR2: LGHNA and YSLEER. This CDR3 has 16 amino acids. The V and J ends lost 0 bases and 7 bases, in that order; junction bases with no gene match: 10. The CDR3, as DNA: TGCGCCAGCAGCCAAGATCAAACAGCGGGAGTAGGGACCCAGTACTTC. This codes for CASSQDQTAGVGTQYF.

This clone was counted a single time. This chain connects TRBV2 to TRBJ1-1; 7 positions match TRBD1. J lost 5 bases, V lost 3 bases, and 6 bases had no gene match. CDR3 length: 14 amino acids. Germline V CDR1 and CDR2: SNHLY, FYNNEI. The CDR3 bases are TGTGCCAGCAGTGATCAGGGGGTGTATACTGAAGCTTTCTTT. Encoded protein: CASSDQGVYTEAFF.

The chain is built from TRBV5-1 and TRBJ2-6; TRBD1 or TRBD2 may be the D gene (6 bases each). This CDR3 contains 21 residues. Looked up from germline, CDR1 is SGHRS and CDR2 is YFSETQ. The V gene lost 2 bases and the J gene lost 0 bases, with 24 bases spanning the gap. The CDR3 sequence: CASSFPGAQRASPSGANVLTF. The CDR3 region has the DNA TGCGCCAGCAGCTTCCCGGGGGCCCAGCGGGCCTCTCCCTCTGGGGCCAACGTCCTGACTTTC. The whole variable domain, remainder taken from reference TRBV5-1 and TRBJ2-6, is KAGVTQTPRYLIKTRGQQVTLSCSPISGHRSVSWYQQTPGQGLQFLFEYFSETQRNKGNFPGRFSGRQFSNSRSEMNVSTLELGDSALYLCASSFPGAQRASPSGANVLTFGAGSRLTVL.

The chain is built from TRBV30 and TRBJ2-2; 10 bases fit TRBD2. This CDR3 has 18 residues. The V gene end was trimmed by 3 bases and the J gene end by 6 bases; junction bases not matched to a gene: 16. Germline loops: CDR1 GTSNPN, CDR2 SVGIG (reference sequence). CDR3: CAWRTSSGSNRLAGELFF. CDR3 nucleotides: TGTGCCTGGAGGACCTCTAGCGGGAGCAACCGCCTCGCCGGGGAGCTGTTTTTT.

Written as DNA, the CDR3 is TGTGCCATCGGTGCGGGAGGGAACTACGAGCAGTACTTC. As protein: CAIGAGGNYEQYF. The chain uses TRBV10-3 and TRBJ2-7; 9 bases match TRBD2. The CDR3 is made up of 13 amino acids. J lost 3 bases, V lost 8 bases, and 5 bases had no gene match. The germline CDR1 and CDR2 sequences are ENHRY and SYGVKD.

The chain is built from TRBV2 and TRBJ2-5; D uncertain. CDR1 and CDR2 from the germline V gene are SNHLY and FYNNEI. The V end was cut by 3 bases, the J end by 5 bases, with 13 bases between. This CDR3 is built from 14 residues. The CDR3 nucleotides are TGTGCCAGCAGTGAGACGGTCGTGGGGGAGACCCAGTACTTC. Amino acids: CASSETVVGETQYF. The full variable domain, in which reference TRBV2 and TRBJ2-5 provide the parts outside the CDR3, is EPEVTQTPSHQVTQMGQEVILRCVPISNHLYFYWYRQILGQKVEFLVSFYNNEISEKSEIFDDQFSVERPDGSNFTLKIRSTKLEDSAMYFCASSETVVGETQYFGPGTRLLVL.

V and J are TRBV7-9 and TRBJ2-7, with 9 bases lining up with TRBD2. Germline V gene sequence: CDR1 SEHNR, CDR2 FQNEAQ (reference sequence). The CDR3 length is 14 residues. V gave up 5 bases and J gave up 6 bases; unmatched junction bases: 8. The CDR3: CASSQGGLASEQYF. The CDR3 bases are TGTGCCAGCAGCCAGGGGGGACTAGCAAGCGAGCAGTACTTC.

Regarding this clone: The sample carries other DNA sequences with the same CDR3. The rearrangement joins TRBV9 to TRBJ2-2; 9 positions agree with TRBD2. The ends lost 0 bases at V and 1 base at J; junction bases unmatched: 1. The CDR3 has 16 residues. The germline V gene has CDR1 SGDLS and CDR2 YYNGEE. The CDR3 DNA reads TGTGCCAGCAGCGTAGGACTAGCGGAGAACACCGGGGAGCTGTTTTTT. This codes for CASSVGLAENTGELFF. Full variable domain (outside the CDR3, taken from reference TRBV9 and TRBJ2-2): DSGVTQTPKHLITATGQRVTLRCSPRSGDLSVYWYQQSLDQGLQFLIQYYNGEERAKGNILERFSAQQFPDLHSELNLSSLELGDSALYFCASSVGLAENTGELFFGEGSRLTVL.

This clone came up many times. Other DNA sequences in the same sample also yield this CDR3. This rearrangement joins TRBV5-1 to TRBJ2-5; weak D call: TRBD2 (5 bases). The germline gives CDR1 SGHRS, CDR2 YFSETQ. The CDR3 is 13 amino acids. V lost 1 base, J lost 5 bases, and 9 bases lay in between. The CDR3 loop is CASSLPGGETQYF. CDR3 nucleotides: TGCGCCAGCAGCTTGCCGGGCGGGGAGACCCAGTACTTC.

The rearrangement links TRBV28 to TRBJ1-2; D is perhaps TRBD1 (6 bases). The V gene's germline CDR1 is MDHEN and CDR2 SYDVKM. The CDR3 has 16 residues. V was trimmed by 2 bases and J by 6 bases, leaving 19 bases between them. The CDR3 sequence is CASSLHPQVGANGYTF. CDR3 sequence (DNA): TGTGCCAGCAGTTTACATCCCCAGGTGGGGGCCAATGGCTACACCTTC.

The chain has TRBV7-2 and TRBJ2-2; 7 bases align to TRBD1. Germline V gene data show CDR1 as SGHTA and CDR2 as FQGNSA. The CDR3 loop spans 14 amino acids. The V gene end was trimmed by 5 bases and the J gene end by 4 bases; junction bases not matched to a gene: 4. The CDR3 loop reads CASSPRGRTGELFF. The DNA for the CDR3 is TGTGCCAGCAGCCCGAGGGGGCGCACCGGGGAGCTGTTTTTT.

The rearrangement joins TRBV18 to TRBJ1-4; unclear D gene. V lost 2 bases and J lost 8, with 9 bases in between. The germline V gene encodes CDR1 KGHSH and CDR2 LQKENI. The CDR3 loop spans 13 amino acids. CDR3 coding DNA: TGTGCCAGCTCACCAGGAACGGACGAAAAACTGTTTTTT. It is translated as CASSPGTDEKLFF. The entire variable domain, with the rest obtained from reference TRBV18 and TRBJ1-4, is as follows: NAGVMQNPRHLVRRRGQEARLRCSPMKGHSHVYWYRQLPEEGLKFMVYLQKENIIDESGMPKERFSAEFPKEGPSILRIQQVVRGDSAAYFCASSPGTDEKLFFGSGTQLSVL.

V usage is TRBV18 and J usage is TRBJ2-7; 7 nucleotides line up with TRBD1. From germline, CDR1 is KGHSH and CDR2 LQKENI. The junction had 6 bases not matched to a gene; V was cut back by 6 bases and J by 4 bases. This CDR3 region has 13 residues. This CDR3 reads CASSFDRVYEQYF. The CDR3 DNA sequence: TGTGCCAGCTCGTTCGACAGGGTTTACGAGCAGTACTTC. Variable domain in full (rest from reference TRBV18 and TRBJ2-7): NAGVMQNPRHLVRRRGQEARLRCSPMKGHSHVYWYRQLPEEGLKFMVYLQKENIIDESGMPKERFSAEFPKEGPSILRIQQVVRGDSAAYFCASSFDRVYEQYFGPGTRLTVT.

This chain connects TRBV5-1 to TRBJ1-6; TRBD1 aligns across 7 bases. The CDR3 has 17 amino acids. From germline, CDR1 is SGHRS and CDR2 YFSETQ. The trim removed 4 bases at V and 6 bases at J, leaving 13 bases unmatched. CDR3 protein: CASSPLGTGALNSPLHF. CDR3 sequence (DNA): TGCGCCAGCAGCCCCCTGGGAACAGGGGCCCTTAATTCACCCCTCCACTTT.

The rearrangement links TRBV6-5 to TRBJ1-2; 8 nucleotides line up with TRBD1. Germline V gene data show CDR1 as MNHEY and CDR2 as SVGAGI. Germline trimming cut 5 bases from V and 8 bases from J; bases unmatched to any gene: 10. This CDR3 region has 14 residues. The CDR3 coding sequence is TGTGCCAGCAGTCCGAGGACAGGGAGGATCGGCTACACCTTC. As protein: CASSPRTGRIGYTF.

The chain joins TRBV29-1 to TRBJ2-3; the D call may be TRBD1 or TRBD2 (5 bases each). Per the germline V gene, CDR1 is SQVTM and CDR2 is ANQGSEA. V lost 6 bases to trimming and J lost 5 bases, with 21 bases between them. The CDR3 spans 15 residues. This CDR3 reads CSVEPLWGLGDTQYF. The CDR3 DNA reads TGCAGCGTCGAGCCCCTCTGGGGGTTGGGAGATACGCAGTATTTT.

This clone came up a few times. CDR3 in amino acids: CASSPTPGGNTGELFF. In DNA, the CDR3 is TGTGCCAGCAGCCCCACTCCGGGAGGGAACACCGGGGAGCTGTTTTTT. The genes are TRBV5-4 and TRBJ2-2, with 7 nucleotides matching TRBD2. The germline V gene has CDR1 SGHNT and CDR2 YYREEE (reference sequence). The CDR3 totals 16 residues. V lost 4 bases, J lost 1 base, and 7 bases stayed unmatched.

The gene calls are TRBV6-5 and TRBJ2-7; a weak D match, TRBD2 (6 bases). The CDR3 is 12 residues long. Trimming cost V 2 bases and J 4 bases, with 6 bases left between them. In germline, CDR1 is MNHEY, CDR2 SVGAGI. This CDR3 reads CASSYGRYEQYF. The CDR3 DNA reads as TGTGCCAGCAGTTACGGGAGGTACGAGCAGTACTTC.

This rearrangement joins TRBV4-3 to TRBJ2-3; TRBD1 might be the D (6 bases). The germline V and J ends were trimmed by 2 bases and 4 bases, with 10 bases remaining between them. The germline CDR1 and CDR2 sequences are LGHNA and YSLEER. This CDR3 has 14 residues. CDR3 nucleotides: TGCGCCAGCAGCCAAAACCCAGGGGCAGATACGCAGTATTTT. Residues: CASSQNPGADTQYF.

The gene calls are TRBV19 and TRBJ1-1, with a weak D call TRBD1 (5 bases). Germline values: CDR1 LNHDA, CDR2 SQIVND (reference sequence). CDR3 length: 13 residues. V lost 5 bases, J lost 1 base, and 8 bases lay in between. CDR3 loop: CASSWGRNTEAFF. CDR3 DNA: TGTGCCAGTAGTTGGGGGAGGAACACTGAAGCTTTCTTT. The full variable domain, its missing parts supplied by reference TRBV19 and TRBJ1-1, is DGGITQSPKYLFRKEGQNVTLSCEQNLNHDAMYWYRQDPGQGLRLIYYSQIVNDFQKGDIAEGYSVSREKKESFPLTVTSAQKNPTAFYLCASSWGRNTEAFFGQGTRLTVV.

This chain connects TRBV6-5 to TRBJ1-4, with a possible D match to TRBD1 (6 bases). Germline values: CDR1 MNHEY, CDR2 SVGAGI. CDR3 length equals 15 residues. V was trimmed by 0 bases and J by 7 bases, leaving 12 bases between them. The CDR3 here is CASSYSGGTGEKLFF. The CDR3 bases are TGTGCCAGCAGTTACTCGGGGGGCACGGGTGAAAAACTGTTTTTT.

The chain carries TRBV15 and TRBJ2-7; 11 nucleotides line up with TRBD2. Unmatched junction bases numbered 8, after V lost 1 base and J lost 0 bases. Germline CDR1 LNHNV, CDR2 YYDKDF (reference sequence). This CDR3 spans 18 amino acids. The CDR3 nucleotides read TGTGCCACCAGCAGAGGATCTAGCGGGAGGCCAAGCTCCTACGAGCAGTACTTC. This gives the protein CATSRGSSGRPSSYEQYF.

The chain joins TRBV7-2 to TRBJ1-5, with D hard to call. The germline V gene has CDR1 SGHTA and CDR2 FQGNSA. V was pared by 1 base and J by 5 bases, with 6 bases between. There are 13 residues in the CDR3. CDR3 in amino acids: CASSLGSYQPQHF. The CDR3 DNA reads TGTGCCAGCAGCTTAGGTAGTTATCAGCCCCAGCATTTT.

CDR3 bases: TGTGCCAGCAGCCTCGGGATTACCTCCTACAATGAGCAGTTCTTC. It encodes CASSLGITSYNEQFF. The chain is built from TRBV28 and TRBJ2-1; D may be TRBD2 (5 bases). CDR1 is MDHEN and CDR2 is SYDVKM in the germline V gene. This CDR3 has 15 amino acids. Trimming removed 6 bases from V and 0 bases from J, with 12 bases in between.

This clone was recorded a few times. The chain is built from TRBV12-5 and TRBJ1-5; 7 bases match TRBD1. The CDR3 spans 19 residues. With V trimmed by 1 base and J by 7 bases, 19 bases remained unmatched. Looked up from germline, CDR1 is LGHNT and CDR2 is FRNRAP. DNA for the CDR3: TGTGCTAGTGGTTTGGGACATAGATCCCGGACAGGCACGCGGCAGCCCCAGCATTTT. Translation: CASGLGHRSRTGTRQPQHF.

A few counts support this clone. The chain uses TRBV9 and TRBJ2-1, with 12 bases fitting TRBD2. Germline V gene lookup returns CDR1 SGDLS and CDR2 YYNGEE. The V segment lost 7 bases and the J segment 4 bases; nucleotides outside the gene matches: 0. CDR3 size: 13 residues. CDR3 loop: CASGTSGYNEQFF. Written as DNA, the CDR3 is TGTGCCAGCGGGACTAGCGGGTACAATGAGCAGTTCTTC.

A note on this clone: Other nucleotide sequences in the sample specify the same CDR3. The chain uses TRBV6-5 and TRBJ2-5; D unresolved. This CDR3 spans 12 amino acids. Germline loops: CDR1 MNHEY, CDR2 SVGAGI. Between the trimmed V and J ends, which lost 5 bases and 1 base, there was a span of 5 bases. CDR3 protein: CASSRPQETQYF. The CDR3 bases are TGTGCCAGCAGTCGACCCCAAGAGACCCAGTACTTC.